These 20 T cell receptor beta chains originate from one sample sequenced in a study of T-cell reconstitution after alpha-beta-depleted transplantation in children. As it was prepared, the TCRbeta library received unique molecular identifiers. TCRdb re-derived calls from the PCR reads in MiXCR, one entry per CDR3 protein. The profile shows fewer than 250,000 distinct CDR3 sequences, over 15% of them singletons. The source material was PBMCs, mostly from graft donor cells, sampled 360 days after TCRalphabeta/CD19-depleted stem cell transplant. The source is a male patient aged 2-9 years who had a stem cell transplant for acute lymphoblastic leukemia, so the T cells may come from the graft donor.

The chain has TRBV29-1 and TRBJ1-1; D perhaps matches TRBD1 (6 bases). Trimming cost V 3 bases and J 5 bases, with 13 bases left between them. The CDR3 is 13 residues long. Germline CDR1 and CDR2: SQVTM and ANQGSEA. The CDR3 region is CSVEGAPKTEAFF. CDR3 nucleotide sequence: TGCAGCGTTGAGGGGGCGCCGAAAACTGAAGCTTTCTTT.

This chain connects TRBV12-3 or TRBV12-4 to TRBJ2-7; the match to TRBD1 covers 11 bases. The CDR3 is 15 residues long. V trimming: 5 bases; J trimming: 3 bases; junction bases outside the gene matches: 6. CDR3 amino acids: CASSRTGQGVYEQYF. The CDR3 DNA reads as TGTGCCAGCAGTAGAACGGGACAGGGGGTCTACGAGCAGTACTTC.

In this sample, this clonotype turned up a few times. This sequence joins TRBV29-1 and TRBJ2-5; TRBD1 aligns across 9 bases. The junction had 0 bases not matched to a gene; V was cut back by 6 bases and J by 1 base. CDR3 length equals 12 residues. Germline lookup yields CDR1 SQVTM and CDR2 ANQGSEA. The CDR3 loop reads CSVTGGQETQYF. CDR3 DNA sequence: TGCAGCGTGACAGGGGGCCAAGAGACCCAGTACTTC.

This clonotype has only a few counts. The rearrangement links TRBV7-9 to TRBJ2-7; TRBD1 is a possible D gene (6 bases). This CDR3 is built from 15 residues. Germline lookup yields CDR1 SEHNR and CDR2 FQNEAQ (reference sequence). Deletions cut 3 bases from V and 0 bases from J, with 12 bases between. DNA of the CDR3: TGTGCCAGCAGCTTTGTCAGGGGCTCCTCCTACGAGCAGTACTTC. Translated, it gives CASSFVRGSSYEQYF. The entire variable domain, with the rest obtained from reference TRBV7-9 and TRBJ2-7, is as follows: DTGVSQNPRHKITKRGQNVTFRCDPISEHNRLYWYRQTLGQGPEFLTYFQNEAQLEKSRLLSDRFSAERPKGSFSTLEIQRTEQGDSAMYLCASSFVRGSSYEQYFGPGTRLTVT.

CDR3 nucleotide sequence: TGTGCCAGCAGCTCCAGAGCCCCGGGACAGGGGGTCCACGAGCAGTACTTC. It is translated as CASSSRAPGQGVHEQYF. The chain links TRBV7-8 to TRBJ2-7, with TRBD1 matching over 11 bases. V gave up 4 bases and J gave up 5 bases; unmatched junction bases: 13. The CDR3 has 17 residues. Looked up from germline, CDR1 is SGHVS and CDR2 is FQNEAQ. Combining the CDR3 with reference TRBV7-8 and TRBJ2-7 gives the whole variable domain GAGVSQSPRYKVAKRGQDVALRCDPISGHVSLFWYQQALGQGPEFLTYFQNEAQLDKSGLPSDRFFAERPEGSVSTLKIQRTQQEDSAVYLCASSSRAPGQGVHEQYFGPGTRLTVT.

In its sample, this clonotype was seen a few times. The chain employs TRBV7-2 and TRBJ1-2, with D unresolved. CDR1 SGHTA and CDR2 FQGNSA come from the germline V gene. V was clipped by 3 bases and J by 7 bases, with 9 bases between them. The CDR3 loop spans 12 amino acids. The CDR3 nucleotides read TGTGCCAGCAGCTTTCAACAGCGTGGCTACACCTTC. As protein: CASSFQQRGYTF.

The chain employs TRBV30 and TRBJ2-1; 8 bases map to TRBD2. The V gene end was trimmed by 4 bases and the J gene end by 5 bases; junction bases not matched to a gene: 13. Germline-derived CDR1 and CDR2 are GTSNPN and SVGIG (reference sequence). The CDR3 spans 16 residues. This CDR3 is CAWNAGKAGVDNEQFF. For the CDR3, the DNA is TGTGCCTGGAACGCGGGTAAAGCGGGAGTGGACAATGAGCAGTTCTTC.

The chain carries TRBV12-3 or TRBV12-4 and TRBJ2-7, with D perhaps TRBD1 (6 bases). The V gene lost 6 bases and the J gene lost 5 bases, with 17 bases spanning the gap. This CDR3 comprises 14 residues. The CDR3 nucleotides read TGTGCCAGCAGGGGGGCCCTCCAACTCGACGAGCAGTACTTC. The encoded protein is CASRGALQLDEQYF.

This chain links TRBV10-2 with TRBJ2-3; D is unresolved. The CDR3 contains 18 residues. V lost 3 bases and J lost 0, with 19 bases in between. The germline CDR1 and CDR2 sequences are WSHSY and SAAADI. DNA of the CDR3: TGCGCCAGCAGTGATCTCCAACCCGGGCTCATGAGCACAGATACGCAGTATTTT. Its protein product is CASSDLQPGLMSTDTQYF.

This clonotype was seen only a few times. This chain uses TRBV4-1 with TRBJ1-1; unclear D gene. The CDR3 is 13 residues long. The germline V and J ends were trimmed by 4 bases and 1 base, with 7 bases remaining between them. The V gene's germline CDR1 is MGHRA and CDR2 YSYEKL. In DNA, the CDR3 is TGCGCCAGCAGCCTTACTCAGAACACTGAAGCTTTCTTT. It specifies CASSLTQNTEAFF.

This clonotype came up a few times. V gene TRBV29-1 combines with J gene TRBJ2-3; 7 bases match TRBD1. The CDR3 runs 15 residues. After removal of 6 bases from V and 6 bases from J, the junction contained 15 bases not matched to a gene. From germline, CDR1 is SQVTM and CDR2 ANQGSEA. CDR3 sequence reads: CSVDRDRRETDTQYF. Here the CDR3 DNA reads TGCAGCGTCGACCGGGACAGAAGAGAGACGGATACGCAGTATTTT.

This clonotype has just a few counts. The genes are TRBV20-1 and TRBJ1-1; D is possibly TRBD1 (6 bases). Germline CDR1 reads DFQATT; CDR2 reads SNEGSKA (reference sequence). The CDR3 totals 12 residues. V lost 4 bases to trimming and J lost 5 bases, with 11 bases between them. CDR3 DNA: TGCAGTGCTACGGGGGCGAGGACTGAAGCTTTCTTT. It specifies CSATGARTEAFF.

This chain uses TRBV12-3 or TRBV12-4 with TRBJ1-3; D call uncertain. The CDR3 has 15 amino acids. Trimming removed 5 bases from V and 8 bases from J, with 19 bases in between. The CDR3 region is CASSPRSFPGDTIYF. CDR3 nucleotides: TGTGCCAGCAGTCCCCGGTCATTTCCTGGGGACACCATATATTTT.

This clonotype was observed a handful of times. The chain recombines TRBV7-9 with TRBJ2-1, with D unclear. The CDR3 totals 15 residues. Germline CDR1 reads SEHNR; CDR2 reads FQNEAQ (reference sequence). Trimming shortened V by 4 bases and J by 8 bases, and 18 bases separated the two germline ends. Here the CDR3 reads CASSSKHPRRDEQFF. As DNA, the CDR3 is TGTGCCAGCAGCTCGAAGCACCCTCGACGCGATGAGCAGTTCTTC.

The genes are TRBV7-2 and TRBJ2-7; possibly TRBD1 or TRBD2 for D (6 bases each). CDR3 size: 13 residues. Germline CDR1 and CDR2: SGHTA and FQGNSA. Trimming cost V 4 bases and J 3 bases, with 10 bases left between them. In DNA form, the CDR3 reads TGTGCCAGCAGCTCGCGGGGACACTACGAGCAGTACTTC. Translating gives CASSSRGHYEQYF.

J is TRBJ2-2 and V is TRBV6-1; D may be TRBD1 or TRBD2 (5 bases each). CDR1 and CDR2 from the germline V gene are MNHNS and SASEGT. The CDR3 has 17 residues. The V and J ends lost 6 bases and 4 bases respectively, with 21 bases between them. In DNA, the CDR3 is TGTGCCAGCAGGAAGATATGGGGGATTCAGGGCACCGGGGAGCTGTTTTTT. Its protein is CASRKIWGIQGTGELFF.

The rearrangement links TRBV5-1 to TRBJ2-3; the match to TRBD1 covers 12 bases. Germline V CDR1 and CDR2: SGHRS, YFSETQ. The CDR3 has 15 amino acids. This CDR3 reads CASDPGQGAADTQYF. CDR3 DNA sequence: TGCGCTAGTGATCCGGGACAGGGGGCGGCAGATACGCAGTATTTT.

This clonotype was found a few times. The rearrangement uses TRBV4-2 and TRBJ2-1, with 9 bases that match TRBD2. There are 16 residues in the CDR3. CDR1 LGHNA and CDR2 YNFKEQ come from the germline V gene. V lost 0 bases to trimming and J lost 7 bases; unmatched junction nucleotides: 7. CDR3 loop: CASSQDKRGAGNEQFF. The CDR3 DNA sequence: TGTGCCAGCAGCCAAGATAAGCGGGGGGCGGGAAATGAGCAGTTCTTC.

This clonotype is a singleton in its sample. V gene TRBV7-9 combines with J gene TRBJ2-5, with no clear D. This CDR3 region has 14 residues. Trimming took 2 bases from V and 4 from J, leaving 11 bases between them. CDR1 is SEHNR and CDR2 is FQNEAQ in the germline V gene (reference sequence). The CDR3 sequence is CASSLQQVGETQYF. CDR3 bases: TGTGCCAGCAGCTTACAGCAGGTTGGAGAGACCCAGTACTTC. Full variable domain (outside the CDR3, taken from reference TRBV7-9 and TRBJ2-5): DTGVSQNPRHKITKRGQNVTFRCDPISEHNRLYWYRQTLGQGPEFLTYFQNEAQLEKSRLLSDRFSAERPKGSFSTLEIQRTEQGDSAMYLCASSLQQVGETQYFGPGTRLLVL.

V is TRBV18 and J is TRBJ1-5; no clear D. This CDR3 has 13 amino acids. The germline V gene encodes CDR1 KGHSH and CDR2 LQKENI. V shed 3 bases and J shed 7 bases, with 10 bases lying between them. CDR3 region: CASSPDPKQPQHF. Here the CDR3 DNA reads TGTGCCAGCTCACCGGACCCCAAGCAGCCCCAGCATTTT. The complete variable domain, with remaining parts taken from reference TRBV18 and TRBJ1-5, reads NAGVMQNPRHLVRRRGQEARLRCSPMKGHSHVYWYRQLPEEGLKFMVYLQKENIIDESGMPKERFSAEFPKEGPSILRIQQVVRGDSAAYFCASSPDPKQPQHFGDGTRLSIL.